These 15 T cell receptor beta chains were all obtained from the same sample, sequenced in a study of T-cell memory formation after mild COVID-19. TCRdb used MiXCR to reprocess the 5' RACE reads, holding one entry per CDR3 protein. Seen here are roughly 110,000 distinct CDR3 sequences, about a sixth observed once, and the top ten hold over 25%. What was sequenced was PBMCs or a T cell subset sorted from them (not recorded which). The receptors stem from an adult woman who had mild COVID-19 (a few samples of this study predate the infection). Cell type and time point are not known.

In this sample, this clonotype turned up a few times. The chain is built from TRBV7-8 and TRBJ1-1; a possible D gene is TRBD1 (5 bases). With 5 bases removed from V and 3 bases from J, the gap between germline ends came to 10 bases. The CDR3 consists of 13 residues. Per germline, CDR1 SGHVS and CDR2 FQNEAQ. This chain's CDR3 is CASSRTGDTEAFF. As DNA, the CDR3 is TGTGCCAGCAGCAGAACAGGAGACACTGAAGCTTTCTTT.

This clonotype occurred a few times. The chain joins TRBV5-1 to TRBJ2-1; D may be TRBD2 (5 bases). CDR3 length equals 13 residues. The V gene's germline CDR1 is SGHRS and CDR2 YFSETQ. Trimming cost V 0 bases and J 14 bases, with 15 bases left between them. DNA of the CDR3: TGCGCCAGCAGCTTGGCCTTTGTATCGGGAAAGTTCTTC. Its translation is CASSLAFVSGKFF.

This chain joins TRBV4-1 and TRBJ2-3, with 10 bases identical to TRBD1. Germline V gene lookup returns CDR1 MGHRA and CDR2 YSYEKL. J lost 3 bases, V lost 1 base, and 10 bases had no gene match. CDR3 length: 18 amino acids. CDR3 residues: CASSQGPQGQGITDTQYF. The CDR3 bases are TGCGCCAGCAGCCAAGGCCCGCAGGGACAGGGGATTACAGATACGCAGTATTTT.

This clonotype showed up just a few times. One end of the junction fails to match germline, which may point to a read error. CDR3 in amino acids: CASSSTTITGDVYTEQFF. CDR3 coding DNA: TGCGCCAGCAGCTCTACCACAATAACAGGAGATGTCTACACTGAGCAGTTCTTC. This chain links TRBV5-1 with TRBJ2-1; weak D call: TRBD1 (5 bases). The germline CDR1 and CDR2 sequences are SGHRS and YFSETQ. The CDR3 consists of 18 residues.

The chain uses TRBV7-9 and TRBJ2-7, with 11 nucleotides matching TRBD2. This CDR3 comprises 13 residues. Germline loops: CDR1 SEHNR, CDR2 FQNEAQ (reference sequence). Losses at the gene ends were 11 bases for V and 7 bases for J; bases not matched to a gene: 10. The CDR3 reads CAVLLAGVVEQYF. CDR3 in DNA: TGTGCCGTCCTACTAGCGGGAGTGGTAGAGCAGTACTTC.

This chain connects TRBV29-1 to TRBJ2-5, with D possibly matching TRBD2 (5 bases). The length of the CDR3 is 13 residues. Germline lookup yields CDR1 SQVTM and CDR2 ANQGSEA. Trimming removed 4 bases from V and 5 bases from J, with 14 bases in between. The CDR3 spells CSVAPSGYETQYF. Written as DNA, the CDR3 is TGCAGCGTTGCCCCGTCGGGGTACGAGACCCAGTACTTC. Combining the CDR3 with reference TRBV29-1 and TRBJ2-5 gives the whole variable domain SAVISQKPSRDICQRGTSLTIQCQVDSQVTMMFWYRQQPGQSLTLIATANQGSEATYESGFVIDKFPISRPNLTFSTLTVSNMSPEDSSIYLCSVAPSGYETQYFGPGTRLLVL.

The chain employs TRBV4-1 and TRBJ2-7; a possible D gene is TRBD2 (5 bases). The CDR3 is made up of 15 amino acids. Germline V gene lookup returns CDR1 MGHRA and CDR2 YSYEKL. V was shortened by 0 bases and J by 7 bases, with 16 bases between the two germline ends. In nucleotides, the CDR3 is TGCGCCAGCAGCCAAGAAGAGGAGGCAGGCCTTGAGCAGTACTTC. It codes for CASSQEEEAGLEQYF.

This clonotype was detected only a few times. This sequence joins TRBV3-1 and TRBJ2-3; TRBD2 is a possible D gene (6 bases). Germline V gene data show CDR1 as LGHDT and CDR2 as YNNKEL (reference sequence). The CDR3 spans 14 residues. V dropped 3 bases and J dropped 4 bases, with 11 bases sitting between them. The CDR3 DNA reads as TGTGCCAGCAGCCATTGGGACTTTCCAGATACGCAGTATTTT. It translates to CASSHWDFPDTQYF.

The chain has TRBV15 and TRBJ2-5; D perhaps matches TRBD2 (5 bases). The CDR3 has 14 residues. Looked up from germline, CDR1 is LNHNV and CDR2 is YYDKDF (reference sequence). Trimming pared 4 bases from V and 7 bases from J, leaving 16 bases between. Here the CDR3 reads CATSTSRSAGTQYF. As DNA, the CDR3 is TGTGCCACCAGCACTAGCCGCAGCGCAGGGACCCAGTACTTC. Full variable domain (rest looked up from reference TRBV15 and TRBJ2-5): DAMVIQNPRYQVTQFGKPVTLSCSQTLNHNVMYWYQQKSSQAPKLLFHYYDKDFNNEADTPDNFQSRRPNTSFCFLDIRSPGLGDTAMYLCATSTSRSAGTQYFGPGTRLLVL.

This clonotype occurred a few times. The chain employs TRBV12-3 or TRBV12-4 and TRBJ2-4; D is possibly TRBD2 (7 bases). This CDR3 has 19 residues. V lost 6 bases and J 0 bases, leaving 24 bases between the germline ends. CDR3 sequence (DNA): TGTGCCAGCAGCCCTTTTGGGGGGGGGCCGGGAAAAGCCAAAAACATTCAGTACTTC. This gives the protein CASSPFGGGPGKAKNIQYF.

The V and J genes are TRBV2 and TRBJ2-3, with D perhaps matching TRBD2 (6 bases). V lost 5 bases and J 3 bases, leaving 12 bases between the germline ends. The germline gives CDR1 SNHLY, CDR2 FYNNEI. The CDR3 has 14 residues. In nucleotides, the CDR3 is TGTGCCAGCAGTCGGACTACCATTACAGATACGCAGTATTTT. As protein: CASSRTTITDTQYF. Full variable domain (outside the CDR3, taken from reference TRBV2 and TRBJ2-3): EPEVTQTPSHQVTQMGQEVILRCVPISNHLYFYWYRQILGQKVEFLVSFYNNEISEKSEIFDDQFSVERPDGSNFTLKIRSTKLEDSAMYFCASSRTTITDTQYFGPGTRLTVL.

The chain combines TRBV20-1 with TRBJ2-3, with 12 bases identical to TRBD2. The V gene end was trimmed by 6 bases and the J gene end by 0 bases; junction bases not matched to a gene: 10. Germline lookup yields CDR1 DFQATT and CDR2 SNEGSKA (reference sequence). The CDR3 has 17 amino acids. The DNA for the CDR3 is TGCAGTGCGGCTGGGCTAGCGGGAGGGGCTAGCACAGATACGCAGTATTTT. This translates into CSAAGLAGGASTDTQYF.

This clonotype was seen more than once but under ten times. The chain couples TRBV12-3 or TRBV12-4 to TRBJ1-1, with unresolved D. CDR3 length: 15 amino acids. Trimming cost V 7 bases and J 3 bases, with 18 bases left between them. Here the CDR3 reads CASNSPLHSYTEAFF. Written as DNA, the CDR3 is TGTGCCAGCAACTCCCCCCTTCACAGTTACACTGAAGCTTTCTTT.

The rearrangement uses TRBV4-1 and TRBJ1-2; no clear D gene. The V and J ends lost 0 bases and 1 base respectively, with 12 bases between them. Germline CDR1 is MGHRA and CDR2 is YSYEKL. This CDR3 spans 16 amino acids. The CDR3 DNA reads as TGCGCCAGCAGCCAAGATTTTACAGCAAGTAACTATGGCTACACCTTC. The encoded protein is CASSQDFTASNYGYTF.

This clonotype was detected only a few times. The rearrangement uses TRBV5-1 and TRBJ1-6; possibly TRBD1 for D (6 bases). Between the trimmed V and J ends, which lost 7 bases and 10 bases, there was a span of 12 bases. CDR3 size: 12 residues. CDR1 is SGHRS, CDR2 YFSETQ, per germline. The CDR3 loop is CASGTGTSPLHF. The CDR3 nucleotides are TGCGCCAGCGGGACCGGGACATCACCCCTCCACTTT.